This T cell receptor beta chain was identified during a study of control samples from healthy donors and cancer patients. CDR1 and CDR2 (germline): SGHRS, YFSETQ. The CDR3 consists of 14 residues. Germline trimming cut 4 bases from V and 3 bases from J; bases unmatched to any gene: 3. The method was immunoSEQ multiplex PCR; TCRdb's version includes in-frame clones alone and lacks a portion of them. This table has tens of thousands of clones, 88% appearing once. The clonotype comes from a woman aged 70-85 years in good health. This chain links TRBV5-1 with TRBJ1-4; 7 bases line up with TRBD1. The specimen was blood. CDR3 sequence: CASSAGTANEKLFF. DNA of the CDR3: TGCGCCAGCAGCGCTGGGACAGCTAATGAAAAACTGTTTTTT.